This TCR beta chain was sequenced during a study of T cell changes during pregnancy in multiple sclerosis. V lost 3 bases and J lost 7, with 21 bases in between. There are 17 residues in the CDR3. Germline-derived CDR1 and CDR2 are SEHNR and FQNEAQ (reference sequence). Clones were read by immunoSEQ multiplex PCR, and TCRdb kept only the in-frame ones, dropping some. The sample holds roughly 60,000 clones, around nine tenths seen once. The source material was peripheral blood, sampled before pregnancy. This TCR was sampled from a female donor with multiple sclerosis, enrolled in a pregnancy study. This sequence joins TRBV7-9 and TRBJ1-4; TRBD1 might be the D (5 bases). Written as DNA, the CDR3 is TGTGCCAGCAGCTTGGGTAGGGGCGCGAATCTCCCTGAAAAACTGTTTTTT. Protein sequence: CASSLGRGANLPEKLFF.